The rows below give T cell receptor beta chains drawn from one sample of a study of T cell responses to AZD1222 COVID-19 vaccine. The protocol was immunoSEQ multiplex PCR, while the TCRdb copy is restricted to in-frame clones and leaves out a portion. The sample consists of just over 70,000 clones, 85% of them appearing once. This specimen consisted of peripheral blood, obtained on day 0 of AZD1222 vaccination. Source of these receptors: an adult in good health. Both conserved end residues are part of each CDR3. Each record gives: V gene, CDR3 length, D gene, J gene, clone size, CDR3 DNA, CDR3 protein. D genes are given only for firm matches. Size is omitted from some rows. Given values are once, few, many or a class for expanded clones.

V gene: TRBV12-3/TRBV12-4; CDR3 length: 12; D gene: -; J gene: TRBJ2-4; clone size: -; CDR3 DNA: TGTGCCAGCAGTACAGCCAAAAACATTCAGTACTTC; CDR3 protein: CASSTAKNIQYF
V gene: TRBV6-5; CDR3 length: 15; D gene: -; J gene: TRBJ1-6; clone size: few; CDR3 DNA: TGTGCCAGCAGGCTATTCGCACAGGGTAATTCACCCCTCCACTTT; CDR3 protein: CASRLFAQGNSPLHF
V gene: TRBV5-5; CDR3 length: 13; D gene: -; J gene: TRBJ1-1; clone size: -; CDR3 DNA: TGTGCCAGCAGGCACGGGACACTAAGGAGAGCTTTCTTT; CDR3 protein: CASRHGTLRRAFF
V gene: TRBV6-5; CDR3 length: 15; D gene: -; J gene: TRBJ1-1; clone size: -; CDR3 DNA: TGTGCCAGCAGTCATATCGGGGGGAAGAACACTGAAGCTTTCTTT; CDR3 protein: CASSHIGGKNTEAFF
V gene: TRBV18; CDR3 length: 14; D gene: -; J gene: TRBJ1-2; clone size: -; CDR3 DNA: TGTGCCAGCTCACCAGGGAGGCAGGTTCATGGCTACACCTTC; CDR3 protein: CASSPGRQVHGYTF
V gene: TRBV5-1; CDR3 length: 13; D gene: TRBD1; J gene: TRBJ1-1; clone size: few; CDR3 DNA: TGCGCCAGCGGCATACAGGGGGACACTGAAGCTTTCTTT; CDR3 protein: CASGIQGDTEAFF
V gene: TRBV5-8; CDR3 length: 17; D gene: TRBD1; J gene: TRBJ1-5; clone size: once; CDR3 DNA: TGTGCCAGCAGCTTGGGAAGGGGGCGGTTTGGCGGGCAGCCCCAGCATTTT; CDR3 protein: CASSLGRGRFGGQPQHF
V gene: TRBV11-2; CDR3 length: 15; D gene: TRBD2; J gene: TRBJ2-3; clone size: -; CDR3 DNA: TGTGCCAGCAGCCTATTAGCGGGGGCTCCTCATACGCAGTATTTT; CDR3 protein: CASSLLAGAPHTQYF
V gene: TRBV6-5; CDR3 length: 14; D gene: TRBD1; J gene: TRBJ2-1; clone size: -; CDR3 DNA: TGTGCCAGCAGTACCGGGACAGGGTTGTATGAGCAGTTCTTC; CDR3 protein: CASSTGTGLYEQFF
V gene: TRBV6-5; CDR3 length: 13; D gene: -; J gene: TRBJ2-2; clone size: -; CDR3 DNA: TGTGCCAGCAGTTACTACAGTTTCGGGGAGCTGTTTTTT; CDR3 protein: CASSYYSFGELFF
V gene: TRBV5-1; CDR3 length: 15; D gene: TRBD1; J gene: TRBJ1-2; clone size: -; CDR3 DNA: TGCGCCAGCAGCGAGGGACAGGGAGGATACTATGGCTACACCTTC; CDR3 protein: CASSEGQGGYYGYTF
V gene: TRBV7-9; CDR3 length: 13; D gene: -; J gene: TRBJ1-3; clone size: once; CDR3 DNA: TGTGCCAGCAGCTTAGGGGCTGGAAACACCATATATTTT; CDR3 protein: CASSLGAGNTIYF
V gene: TRBV21-1; CDR3 length: 16; D gene: -; J gene: TRBJ2-1; clone size: -; CDR3 DNA: TGTGCCAGCAGCAAAGCCGACAGGGTGGGATACAATGAGCAGTTCTTC; CDR3 protein: CASSKADRVGYNEQFF
V gene: TRBV10-1; CDR3 length: 12; D gene: -; J gene: TRBJ1-5; clone size: -; CDR3 DNA: TGCGCCAGCCCAAATGGCTGGCAGCCCCAGCATTTT; CDR3 protein: CASPNGWQPQHF
V gene: TRBV15; CDR3 length: 16; D gene: -; J gene: TRBJ2-5; clone size: -; CDR3 DNA: TGTGCCACCAGCAGAGGGTTGACAGTGGACCGAGAGACCCAGTACTTC; CDR3 protein: CATSRGLTVDRETQYF
V gene: TRBV10-3; CDR3 length: 14; D gene: TRBD1; J gene: TRBJ2-7; clone size: -; CDR3 DNA: TGTGCCATCAGGCCGGGACAGGGGAAAGACGAGCAGTACTTC; CDR3 protein: CAIRPGQGKDEQYF
V gene: TRBV30; CDR3 length: 14; D gene: TRBD2; J gene: TRBJ2-5; clone size: few; CDR3 DNA: TGTGCCTGGAGTCCTACTAGCGGGGGAGAGACCCAGTACTTC; CDR3 protein: CAWSPTSGGETQYF
V gene: TRBV30; CDR3 length: 13; D gene: TRBD1; J gene: TRBJ1-2; clone size: -; CDR3 DNA: TGTGCCTTCATCCTAGGGGGCAGCTATGGCTACACCTTC; CDR3 protein: CAFILGGSYGYTF
V gene: TRBV18; CDR3 length: 16; D gene: TRBD1; J gene: TRBJ1-5; clone size: -; CDR3 DNA: TGTGCCAGCTCACCCTCGCTTCCGACAGGGGGGCAGCCCCAGCATTTT; CDR3 protein: CASSPSLPTGGQPQHF
V gene: TRBV4-3; CDR3 length: 17; D gene: TRBD1; J gene: TRBJ1-2; clone size: once; CDR3 DNA: TGCGCCAGCAGCCAAGATTTGAGGAGGGGGCTCTACTATGGCTACACCTTC; CDR3 protein: CASSQDLRRGLYYGYTF
V gene: TRBV6-5; CDR3 length: 14; D gene: TRBD2; J gene: TRBJ2-3; clone size: -; CDR3 DNA: TGTGCCACTCGGACTAGCGGGAACTCAGATACGCAGTATTTT; CDR3 protein: CATRTSGNSDTQYF
V gene: TRBV5-1; CDR3 length: 15; D gene: TRBD2; J gene: TRBJ2-1; clone size: -; CDR3 DNA: TGCGCCAGCAGCTTGGGGACTAGCGGTTGGGATGAGCAGTTCTTC; CDR3 protein: CASSLGTSGWDEQFF
V gene: TRBV4-1; CDR3 length: 15; D gene: -; J gene: TRBJ1-1; clone size: -; CDR3 DNA: TGCGCCAGCAGCCCCATTTTGGGGTTGAACACTGAAGCTTTCTTT; CDR3 protein: CASSPILGLNTEAFF
V gene: TRBV10-3; CDR3 length: 17; D gene: -; J gene: TRBJ2-5; clone size: -; CDR3 DNA: TGTGCCATCAGTCCTAACCCGGCCGCCCTTTTAGGGGAGACCCAGTACTTC; CDR3 protein: CAISPNPAALLGETQYF
V gene: TRBV7-2; CDR3 length: 16; D gene: TRBD2; J gene: TRBJ2-1; clone size: -; CDR3 DNA: TGTGCCAGCACCCCGGCGTCGGGAGGCGCCTACAATGAGCAGTTCTTC; CDR3 protein: CASTPASGGAYNEQFF
V gene: TRBV7-9; CDR3 length: 14; D gene: -; J gene: TRBJ1-2; clone size: -; CDR3 DNA: TGTGCCAGCAGCTCAGGGTCCAGATCCTATGGCTACACCTTC; CDR3 protein: CASSSGSRSYGYTF
V gene: TRBV18; CDR3 length: 13; D gene: -; J gene: TRBJ1-1; clone size: -; CDR3 DNA: TGTGCCAGCTCACGCGGAGAGAACACTGAAGCTTTCTTT; CDR3 protein: CASSRGENTEAFF
V gene: TRBV11-2; CDR3 length: 16; D gene: TRBD2; J gene: TRBJ2-7; clone size: -; CDR3 DNA: TGTGCCAGCGCGCTCCGACTAGCGGGGGGATCCTACGAGCAGTACTTC; CDR3 protein: CASALRLAGGSYEQYF
V gene: TRBV20-1; CDR3 length: 11; D gene: -; J gene: TRBJ1-4; clone size: once; CDR3 DNA: TGCAGTGCTACTCGGGGTGAAAAACTGTTTTTT; CDR3 protein: CSATRGEKLFF
V gene: TRBV28; CDR3 length: 16; D gene: TRBD1; J gene: TRBJ1-5; clone size: -; CDR3 DNA: TGTGCCAGCAGTGCCCGGGACAGATATAGCAATCAGCCCCAGCATTTT; CDR3 protein: CASSARDRYSNQPQHF
V gene: TRBV2; CDR3 length: 14; D gene: -; J gene: TRBJ2-7; clone size: -; CDR3 DNA: TGTGCCAGCAGTGCGGGGTTTGGTTTCTACGAGCAGTACTTC; CDR3 protein: CASSAGFGFYEQYF
V gene: TRBV5-6; CDR3 length: 16; D gene: -; J gene: TRBJ2-7; clone size: -; CDR3 DNA: TGTGCCAGCAGCTTGGTGGGGCAGGGCAACTCCTACGAGCAGTACTTC; CDR3 protein: CASSLVGQGNSYEQYF
V gene: TRBV11-3; CDR3 length: 13; D gene: -; J gene: TRBJ1-1; clone size: -; CDR3 DNA: TGTGCCAGCAGCTCACAGGGCCACACTGAAGCTTTCTTT; CDR3 protein: CASSSQGHTEAFF
V gene: TRBV10-3; CDR3 length: 14; D gene: TRBD1; J gene: TRBJ2-7; clone size: -; CDR3 DNA: TGTGCCATCGGCAGACAGGGAAACATCTACGAGCAGTACTTC; CDR3 protein: CAIGRQGNIYEQYF
V gene: TRBV19; CDR3 length: 16; D gene: -; J gene: TRBJ2-2; clone size: -; CDR3 DNA: TGTGCCAGTAGTAATCAGGGGGGCCGGGGCACCGGGGAGCTGTTTTTT; CDR3 protein: CASSNQGGRGTGELFF
V gene: TRBV19; CDR3 length: 15; D gene: -; J gene: TRBJ2-5; clone size: -; CDR3 DNA: TGTGCCAGTAGTAGACAGGGGAAGCGGGGCGAGACCCAGTACTTC; CDR3 protein: CASSRQGKRGETQYF
V gene: TRBV4-1; CDR3 length: 14; D gene: -; J gene: TRBJ2-7; clone size: few; CDR3 DNA: TGCGCCAGCAGCCAAGCCGGAGGAGGGTACGAGCAGTACTTC; CDR3 protein: CASSQAGGGYEQYF
V gene: TRBV30; CDR3 length: 16; D gene: TRBD1; J gene: TRBJ2-7; clone size: few; CDR3 DNA: TGTGCCTGGAGTACAGGGGACAGGGGAACCGCCTACGAGCAGTACTTC; CDR3 protein: CAWSTGDRGTAYEQYF
V gene: TRBV18; CDR3 length: 13; D gene: -; J gene: TRBJ1-1; clone size: -; CDR3 DNA: TGTGCCAGCTCACCAGCCACGGCGGGTGAAGCTTTCTTT; CDR3 protein: CASSPATAGEAFF
V gene: TRBV7-9; CDR3 length: 15; D gene: TRBD2; J gene: TRBJ2-5; clone size: once; CDR3 DNA: TGTGCCAGCAGCTCGCCTGATGGGGAGGGAGAGACCCAGTACTTC; CDR3 protein: CASSSPDGEGETQYF
V gene: TRBV2; CDR3 length: 15; D gene: TRBD2; J gene: TRBJ2-1; clone size: once; CDR3 DNA: TGTGCCAGCGGAACTAGCGGGGTACTCTACAATGAGCAGTTCTTC; CDR3 protein: CASGTSGVLYNEQFF
V gene: TRBV11-2; CDR3 length: 17; D gene: TRBD2; J gene: TRBJ2-1; clone size: -; CDR3 DNA: TGTGCCAGCAGCTTAAGAATGATGGGACTAGCGGACAATGAGCAGTTCTTC; CDR3 protein: CASSLRMMGLADNEQFF
V gene: TRBV20-1; CDR3 length: 11; D gene: -; J gene: TRBJ2-7; clone size: -; CDR3 DNA: TGCAGTGCCCCCCGATGGGACGAGCAGTACTTC; CDR3 protein: CSAPRWDEQYF
V gene: TRBV23-1; CDR3 length: 19; D gene: -; J gene: TRBJ2-7; clone size: -; CDR3 DNA: TGCGCCAGCAGTCAGGGGGGCCTCCTTAAGCCCCCCCCCGTCTACGAGCAGTACTTC; CDR3 protein: CASSQGGLLKPPPVYEQYF
V gene: TRBV7-2; CDR3 length: 15; D gene: -; J gene: TRBJ2-3; clone size: -; CDR3 DNA: TGTGCCAGCAGCTCGTCGGGACATAGCACAGATACGCAGTATTTT; CDR3 protein: CASSSSGHSTDTQYF
V gene: TRBV19; CDR3 length: 15; D gene: -; J gene: TRBJ2-6; clone size: -; CDR3 DNA: TGTGCCAGTAGTATAGAAGGGTCCGGGGCCAACGTCCTGACTTTC; CDR3 protein: CASSIEGSGANVLTF
V gene: TRBV7-7; CDR3 length: 17; D gene: TRBD2; J gene: TRBJ2-2; clone size: once; CDR3 DNA: TGTGCTAGCAGCGTAACCAATATAGCGGGGGAGGCCGGGGAGCTGTTTTTT; CDR3 protein: CASSVTNIAGEAGELFF
V gene: TRBV28; CDR3 length: 14; D gene: TRBD1; J gene: TRBJ1-1; clone size: -; CDR3 DNA: TGTGCCAGCAGTTCGGGACAGGGAGGGACTGAAGCTTTCTTT; CDR3 protein: CASSSGQGGTEAFF
V gene: TRBV6-5; CDR3 length: 14; D gene: -; J gene: TRBJ2-3; clone size: -; CDR3 DNA: TGTGCCAGCAGACCCTACATCTTCACAGATACGCAGTATTTT; CDR3 protein: CASRPYIFTDTQYF
V gene: TRBV4-2; CDR3 length: 17; D gene: TRBD1; J gene: TRBJ1-1; clone size: -; CDR3 DNA: TGTGCCAGCAGCCTAGGATCCGCAGGGGGACAGGACACTGAAGCTTTCTTT; CDR3 protein: CASSLGSAGGQDTEAFF
V gene: TRBV5-1; CDR3 length: 16; D gene: -; J gene: TRBJ1-4; clone size: -; CDR3 DNA: TGCGCCAGCAGCTACTCAGGGGCAGCAACTAATGAAAAACTGTTTTTT; CDR3 protein: CASSYSGAATNEKLFF
V gene: TRBV7-2; CDR3 length: 15; D gene: TRBD1; J gene: TRBJ2-3; clone size: once; CDR3 DNA: TGTGCCAGCAGCTCTACCACAGGGGGCGCAGATACGCAGTATTTT; CDR3 protein: CASSSTTGGADTQYF
V gene: TRBV27; CDR3 length: 14; D gene: TRBD1; J gene: TRBJ2-1; clone size: -; CDR3 DNA: TGTGCCAGCAGTGAGACAGGGAATTACAATGAGCAGTTCTTC; CDR3 protein: CASSETGNYNEQFF
V gene: TRBV4-1; CDR3 length: 19; D gene: -; J gene: TRBJ1-5; clone size: -; CDR3 DNA: TGCGCCAGCAGCCAGGGTGGGGAGGCCCCTTCGGGTAGCAATCAGCCCCAGCATTTT; CDR3 protein: CASSQGGEAPSGSNQPQHF
V gene: TRBV6-5; CDR3 length: 13; D gene: -; J gene: TRBJ2-7; clone size: -; CDR3 DNA: TGTGCCAGCAGGCACAGGGAGGGGCGAGAGCAGTACTTC; CDR3 protein: CASRHREGREQYF
V gene: TRBV7-2; CDR3 length: 13; D gene: TRBD1; J gene: TRBJ2-3; clone size: once; CDR3 DNA: TGTGCCAGCAGAAAAACAGGGGGGGATACGCAGTATTTT; CDR3 protein: CASRKTGGDTQYF
V gene: TRBV27; CDR3 length: 13; D gene: -; J gene: TRBJ1-6; clone size: few; CDR3 DNA: TGTGCCAGCGCCCGGGTTTGGGATTCACCCCTCCACTTT; CDR3 protein: CASARVWDSPLHF